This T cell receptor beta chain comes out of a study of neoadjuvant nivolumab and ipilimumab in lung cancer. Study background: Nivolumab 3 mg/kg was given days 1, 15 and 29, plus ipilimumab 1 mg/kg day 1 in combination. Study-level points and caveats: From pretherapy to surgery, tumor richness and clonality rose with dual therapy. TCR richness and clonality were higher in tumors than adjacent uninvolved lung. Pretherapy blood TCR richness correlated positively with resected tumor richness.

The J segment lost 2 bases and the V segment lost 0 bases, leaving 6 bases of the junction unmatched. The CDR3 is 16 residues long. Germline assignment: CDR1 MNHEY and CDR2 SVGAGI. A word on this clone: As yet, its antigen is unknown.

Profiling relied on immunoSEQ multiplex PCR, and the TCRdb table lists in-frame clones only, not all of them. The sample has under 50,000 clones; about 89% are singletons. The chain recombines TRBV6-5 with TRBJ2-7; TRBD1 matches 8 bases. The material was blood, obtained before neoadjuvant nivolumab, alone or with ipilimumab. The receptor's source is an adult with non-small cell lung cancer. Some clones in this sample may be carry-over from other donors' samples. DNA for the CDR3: TGTGCCAGCAGTTACTCGTGGACAGGGCGGACCTACGAGCAGTACTTC. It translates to CASSYSWTGRTYEQYF.